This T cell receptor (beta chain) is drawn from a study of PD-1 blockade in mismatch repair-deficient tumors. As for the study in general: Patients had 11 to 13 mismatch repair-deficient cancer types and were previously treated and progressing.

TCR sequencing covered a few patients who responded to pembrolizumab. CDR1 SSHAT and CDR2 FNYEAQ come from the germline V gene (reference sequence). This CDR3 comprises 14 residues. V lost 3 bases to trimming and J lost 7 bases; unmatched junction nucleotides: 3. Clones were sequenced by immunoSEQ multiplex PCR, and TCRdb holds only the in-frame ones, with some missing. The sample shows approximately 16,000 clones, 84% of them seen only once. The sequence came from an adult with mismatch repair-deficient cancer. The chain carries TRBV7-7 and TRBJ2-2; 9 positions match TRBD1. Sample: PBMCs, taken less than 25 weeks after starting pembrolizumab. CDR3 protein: CASSFGQGIGELFF. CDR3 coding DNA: TGTGCCAGCAGCTTTGGACAGGGGATCGGGGAGCTGTTTTTT. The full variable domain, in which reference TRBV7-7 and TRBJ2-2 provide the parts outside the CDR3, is GAGVSQSPRYKVTKRGQDVTLRCDPISSHATLYWYQQALGQGPEFLTYFNYEAQPDKSGLPSDRFSAERPEGSISTLTIQRTEQRDSAMYRCASSFGQGIGELFFGEGSRLTVL.